The 27 T cell receptor beta chains listed next were all sequenced from one sample in a study of blood T cell repertoires in COVID-19 (dated by TCRdb to the early 2020s). The library was prepared using the immunoSEQ multiplex PCR assay. TCRdb limited this immuneACCESS table to in-frame rearrangements with V and J called. A share of clones is missing; checked studies link under half to unresolved V genes, and the rest is unexplained. In this sample the table shows about 46,000 clones, 91% of which occur a single time. 2.5% to 3.5% of the sample goes to the ten largest clones. The sequenced material came from peripheral blood. All receptors derive from a man aged 45-60 years with acute or convalescent COVID-19.

This chain's CDR3 is CASSESWGGSNSYGYTF. CDR3 coding DNA: TGTGCCAGCAGTGAATCCTGGGGAGGGAGTAATAGCTATGGCTACACCTTC. The V gene is TRBV6-1, the J gene TRBJ1-2; D not resolved. The CDR3 spans 17 residues. V lost 2 bases and J 4 bases, leaving 20 bases between the germline ends. CDR1 and CDR2 (germline): MNHNS, SASEGT.

The chain is built from TRBV7-2 and TRBJ1-6; the match to TRBD1 covers 7 bases. Germline CDR1 SGHTA, CDR2 FQGNSA. The V and J ends lost 5 bases and 5 bases, in that order; junction bases with no gene match: 9. The CDR3 totals 16 residues. CDR3 bases: TGTGCCAGCAGCCGGGACAGCACGGTAGATAATTCACCCCTCCACTTT. Translation: CASSRDSTVDNSPLHF.

CDR3 nucleotide sequence: TGCGCCAGCAGCTTGGGGGACACCAGCCATGAGCAGTTCTTC. This sequence encodes CASSLGDTSHEQFF. The chain employs TRBV5-1 and TRBJ2-1, with D tentatively TRBD1 (6 bases). CDR3 length equals 14 residues. The ends were cut back, 0 bases at V and 8 bases at J, with 12 bases in the middle. From germline, CDR1 is SGHRS and CDR2 YFSETQ.

The V call is TRBV24-1, the J call TRBJ1-4; 9 bases agree with TRBD1. CDR3 length: 14 residues. Losses at the gene ends were 8 bases for V and 7 bases for J; bases not matched to a gene: 7. CDR1 and CDR2 from the germline V gene are KGHDR and SFDVKD. CDR3: CATTRDRECEKLFF. The CDR3 nucleotides read TGTGCCACCACCAGGGACAGGGAATGTGAAAAACTGTTTTTT.

The rearrangement joins TRBV3-1 (or the pseudogene TRBV3-2) to TRBJ1-1; maybe TRBD1 (6 bases). This CDR3 comprises 14 residues. The germline CDR1 and CDR2 sequences are LGHDT and YNNKEL (reference sequence). The V end lost 0 bases, the J end lost 10 bases, and 15 bases lay between the germline ends. In nucleotides, the CDR3 is TGTGCCAGCAGCCAAGATAGCGGGGGGCGTGGAGCTTTCTTT. Translation gives CASSQDSGGRGAFF.

V and J are TRBV18 and TRBJ1-1, with TRBD1 identical over 7 bases. Losses at the gene ends were 4 bases for V and 0 bases for J; bases not matched to a gene: 5. CDR3 length: 15 amino acids. The germline CDR1 and CDR2 sequences are KGHSH and LQKENI. The CDR3, as DNA: TGTGCCAGCTCACAAGAGCAGGGGGTGAACACTGAAGCTTTCTTT. Its protein product is CASSQEQGVNTEAFF.

The V call is TRBV21-1, the J call TRBJ1-2; TRBD1 is taken as the D call from the table, unchecked against the DNA. TRBV21-1 represents a pseudogene. This CDR3 contains 18 residues. The CDR3: CASSKAVGRALSYYGYTF. The CDR3 DNA sequence: TGTGCCAGCAGCAAAGCTGTAGGCAGGGCCCTATCCTACTATGGCTACACCTTC.

The chain is built from TRBV9 and TRBJ1-2; D perhaps matches TRBD1 (6 bases). Germline V lookup: CDR1 SGDLS, CDR2 YYNGEE. This CDR3 contains 14 residues. Between the trimmed V and J ends, which lost 2 bases and 3 bases, there was a span of 11 bases. CDR3 residues: CASSVSPGDYGYTF. The DNA for the CDR3 is TGTGCCAGCAGCGTGTCTCCAGGGGACTATGGCTACACCTTC.

The rearrangement uses TRBV5-6 and TRBJ2-5; unclear D gene. This CDR3 region has 13 residues. The germline V gene encodes CDR1 SGHDT and CDR2 YYEEEE. Between the trimmed V and J ends, which lost 0 bases and 3 bases, there was a span of 6 bases. In nucleotides, the CDR3 is TGTGCCAGCAGCTTGGACAGCAAAGAGACCCAGTACTTC. This translates into CASSLDSKETQYF.

This sequence joins TRBV7-2 and TRBJ2-2, with TRBD1 as a possible D gene (6 bases). Germline V gene lookup returns CDR1 SGHTA and CDR2 FQGNSA. This CDR3 has 16 residues. V was shortened by 5 bases and J by 4 bases, with 17 bases between the two germline ends. The CDR3 spells CASSQYPGVFTGELFF. CDR3 coding DNA: TGTGCCAGCAGCCAGTACCCAGGGGTTTTCACCGGGGAGCTGTTTTTT.

The chain recombines TRBV30 with TRBJ1-2, with a weak D call TRBD1 (6 bases). CDR3 size: 14 residues. Germline V gene lookup returns CDR1 GTSNPN and CDR2 SVGIG (reference sequence). The germline V and J ends were trimmed by 4 bases and 2 bases, with 14 bases remaining between them. CDR3: CAWIGRQANYGYTF. The CDR3 nucleotides are TGTGCCTGGATTGGAAGACAGGCAAACTATGGCTACACCTTC.

The rearrangement joins TRBV4-1 to TRBJ1-4; D is perhaps TRBD1 (5 bases). Trimming stripped 3 bases from V and 8 bases from J, with 16 bases between. The CDR3 length is 15 residues. Germline CDR1 MGHRA, CDR2 YSYEKL. CDR3 nucleotide sequence: TGCGCCAGCAGCCACTCTCCGGGGGGGGACGAAAAACTGTTTTTT. Its translation: CASSHSPGGDEKLFF.

The J gene is TRBJ2-3, the V gene TRBV24-1; the D is unclear. V lost 5 bases, J lost 0 bases, and 14 bases lay in between. This CDR3 spans 16 amino acids. Germline CDR1 reads KGHDR; CDR2 reads SFDVKD. DNA of the CDR3: TGTGCCACCAGTGGATCTCAGGTTGGAAGCACAGATACGCAGTATTTT. Encoded protein: CATSGSQVGSTDTQYF.

The V and J genes are TRBV5-1 and TRBJ2-5; no clear D. CDR3 length: 13 amino acids. With 0 bases removed from V and 2 bases from J, the gap between germline ends came to 5 bases. Germline V CDR1 and CDR2: SGHRS, YFSETQ. CDR3 amino acids: CASSLEPQETQYF. As DNA, the CDR3 is TGCGCCAGCAGCTTGGAGCCTCAAGAGACCCAGTACTTC.

This clone showed up just once. The rearrangement joins TRBV29-1 to TRBJ1-2, with D possibly TRBD1 on 5 matching bases. Germline V gene lookup returns CDR1 SQVTM and CDR2 ANQGSEA. This CDR3 region has 13 residues. Trimming left V 5 bases short and J 5 bases short, with 15 bases between. In DNA form, the CDR3 reads TGCAGCGTTCGTTTGGGGCTTTTTTATGGCTACACCTTC. Amino acid sequence: CSVRLGLFYGYTF.

The J gene is TRBJ1-6, the V gene TRBV19; D is unclear. V was clipped by 1 base and J by 9 bases, with 10 bases between them. Per the germline V gene, CDR1 is LNHDA and CDR2 is SQIVND (reference sequence). The CDR3 runs 14 residues. CDR3 region: CASSIAGSRSPLHF. The CDR3 DNA reads as TGTGCCAGTAGTATAGCAGGTTCGCGTTCACCCCTCCACTTT.

The gene calls are TRBV6-6 and TRBJ1-2; D gene uncertain. Germline-derived CDR1 and CDR2 are MNHNY and SVGAGI (reference sequence). V lost 6 bases, J lost 0 bases, and 11 bases lay in between. This CDR3 is 14 amino acids long. CDR3 residues: CASSLDRPNYGYTF. The CDR3 bases are TGTGCCAGCAGCCTAGACCGCCCTAACTATGGCTACACCTTC.

The chain couples TRBV11-2 to TRBJ1-2, with a tentative D call TRBD1 (5 bases). Germline V gives CDR1 SGHAT, CDR2 FQNNGV. Trimming took off 6 bases at V and 7 bases at J, with 18 bases between the two ends. The CDR3 totals 14 residues. The CDR3, as DNA: TGTGCCAGCAGAATTCACCGGGGGGGTGGTGGCTACACCTTC. It specifies CASRIHRGGGGYTF. The entire variable domain, with the rest obtained from reference TRBV11-2 and TRBJ1-2, is as follows: EAGVAQSPRYKIIEKRQSVAFWCNPISGHATLYWYQQILGQGPKLLIQFQNNGVVDDSQLPKDRFSAERLKGVDSTLKIQPAKLEDSAVYLCASRIHRGGGGYTFGSGTRLTVV.

J is TRBJ1-2 and V is TRBV7-8; unclear D gene. V lost 5 bases, J lost 2 bases, and 18 bases lay in between. Germline assignment: CDR1 SGHVS and CDR2 FQNEAQ. This CDR3 region has 16 residues. This chain's CDR3 is CASSPHPIAGNYGYTF. The CDR3 region has the DNA TGTGCCAGCAGCCCACATCCCATAGCGGGGAACTATGGCTACACCTTC.

The count of this clone is one. The chain combines TRBV6-2 or TRBV6-3 with TRBJ2-2, with TRBD2 matching 14 bases. Germline V gene data show CDR1 as MNHEY and CDR2 as SVGEGT. This CDR3 spans 19 amino acids. Unmatched junction bases numbered 5, after V lost 2 bases and J lost 0 bases. CDR3 bases: TGTGCCAGCAGTTACCACCGGACTAGCGGGGGGTCGAACACCGGGGAGCTGTTTTTT. This encodes CASSYHRTSGGSNTGELFF.

The table lists this clone with a count of one. The J gene is TRBJ1-2, the V gene TRBV30, with 9 bases that match TRBD1. The V gene end was trimmed by 3 bases and the J gene end by 2 bases; junction bases not matched to a gene: 4. The length of the CDR3 is 14 residues. Germline V gene lookup returns CDR1 GTSNPN and CDR2 SVGIG (reference sequence). The CDR3: CAWSPGTGNYGYTF. The DNA of the CDR3 is TGTGCCTGGAGCCCCGGGACAGGGAACTATGGCTACACCTTC.

J is TRBJ1-2 and V is TRBV2, with 10 nucleotides matching TRBD1. CDR1 is SNHLY and CDR2 is FYNNEI in the germline V gene. The CDR3 runs 20 residues. V lost 6 bases to trimming and J lost 0 bases; unmatched junction nucleotides: 19. CDR3 residues: CASRGTGAAPGTLPNYGYTF. In DNA, the CDR3 is TGTGCCAGCAGGGGGACAGGGGCCGCCCCGGGGACGTTACCTAACTATGGCTACACCTTC.

The chain combines TRBV12-3 or TRBV12-4 with TRBJ2-7; 12 positions match TRBD2. The V gene end was trimmed by 6 bases and the J gene end by 5 bases; junction bases not matched to a gene: 2. CDR3 length: 13 residues. The CDR3 loop reads CASSRTSGNEQYF. CDR3 nucleotides: TGTGCCAGCAGCCGGACTAGCGGGAACGAGCAGTACTTC.

The chain uses TRBV7-7 and TRBJ2-3; tentative D call: TRBD1 (6 bases). V lost 1 base to trimming and J lost 1 base, with 9 bases between them. Germline V gene sequence: CDR1 SSHAT, CDR2 FNYEAQ (reference sequence). The length of the CDR3 is 15 residues. CDR3 nucleotide sequence: TGTGCCAGCAGCTTAGGAGAGGGGGGCACAGATACGCAGTATTTT. Translating gives CASSLGEGGTDTQYF.

The V and J genes are TRBV29-1 and TRBJ1-1; TRBD1 matches 8 bases. The J segment lost 10 bases and the V segment lost 8 bases, leaving 9 bases of the junction unmatched. Germline V gene sequence: CDR1 SQVTM, CDR2 ANQGSEA. This CDR3 comprises 11 residues. The CDR3 sequence is CSFRGQGSAFF. The CDR3 nucleotides are TGCAGCTTCCGAGGACAGGGATCAGCTTTCTTT.

This chain links TRBV7-8 with TRBJ1-2; no firm D call. The germline V gene encodes CDR1 SGHVS and CDR2 FQNEAQ. This CDR3 region has 15 residues. V was clipped by 2 bases and J by 0 bases, with 10 bases between them. CDR3 in DNA: TGTGCCAGCAGCTTATACGGGGAATCTAACTATGGCTACACCTTC. Its translation is CASSLYGESNYGYTF.

On this clone: The junction does not match germline at one end; this may be a read error. The rearrangement joins TRBV12-3 or TRBV12-4 to TRBJ2-5; D uncertain. The CDR3 is 13 amino acids. DNA for the CDR3: TGTGCCAGCAGTTCACCCGCGCGAGAGAGCCAGTACTTC. Its protein is CASSSPARESQYF.